The 25 T cell receptor beta chains in this list originate from one sample, sequenced in a study of blood T cell dynamics during melanoma immunotherapy. Produced via immunoSEQ multiplex PCR; TCRdb's table is partial and in-frame only. The repertoire holds about 5,600 clones, with approximately 88% as singletons. Time point defined: week 3, after first cycle of checkpoint inhibitor. Sequencing was performed on blood, taken from a patient treated with checkpoint blockade. These receptors originate from a human donor with melanoma. Some clones in this sample may be carry-over from other donors' samples.

The CDR3 protein is CASSEQTIQETQYF. The DNA for the CDR3 is TGTGCCAGCAGCGAACAGACCATCCAAGAGACCCAGTACTTC. The rearrangement joins TRBV6-1 to TRBJ2-5; D remains unclear. V lost 6 bases, J lost 1 base, and 12 bases lay in between. This CDR3 has 14 amino acids. The germline V gene encodes CDR1 MNHNS and CDR2 SASEGT.

J is TRBJ2-3 and V is TRBV27, with unresolved D. V dropped 2 bases and J dropped 2 bases, with 14 bases sitting between them. This CDR3 contains 16 residues. In germline, CDR1 is MNHEY, CDR2 SMNVEV (reference sequence). This CDR3 reads CASSLGWAQFTDTQYF. As DNA, the CDR3 is TGTGCCAGCAGTTTAGGTTGGGCGCAGTTCACAGATACGCAGTATTTT.

V is TRBV16 and J is TRBJ1-5; D unresolved. The germline CDR1 and CDR2 sequences are KGHSY and FQNENV. The ends were cut back, 2 bases at V and 6 bases at J, with 8 bases in the middle. The CDR3 extends over 13 amino acids. In DNA form, the CDR3 reads TGTGCCAGCAGCCAAGGGGATCCTCAGCCCCAGCATTTT. Its translation is CASSQGDPQPQHF. Based on the CDR3 plus reference TRBV16 and TRBJ1-5, the full variable domain is GEEVAQTPKHLVRGEGQKAKLYCAPIKGHSYVFWYQQVLKNEFKFLISFQNENVFDETGMPKERFSAKCLPNSPCSLEIQATKLEDSAVYFCASSQGDPQPQHFGDGTRLSIL.

The chain has TRBV7-2 and TRBJ2-5; no reliable D call. This CDR3 region has 15 residues. The ends were cut back, 1 base at V and 9 bases at J, with 18 bases in the middle. Germline CDR1 is SGHTA and CDR2 is FQGNSA. The CDR3 sequence is CASSLEGPLAGPQYF. The CDR3 nucleotides are TGTGCCAGCAGCTTAGAGGGCCCCTTGGCAGGCCCCCAGTACTTC. Full variable domain (outside the CDR3, taken from reference TRBV7-2 and TRBJ2-5): GAGVSQSPSNKVTEKGKDVELRCDPISGHTALYWYRQSLGQGLEFLIYFQGNSAPDKSGLPSDRFSAERTGGSVSTLTIQRTQQEDSAVYLCASSLEGPLAGPQYFGPGTRLLVL.

The V and J genes are TRBV9 and TRBJ2-3; TRBD1 is a possible D gene (6 bases). The V end was cut by 1 base, the J end by 4 bases, with 13 bases between. Per germline, CDR1 SGDLS and CDR2 YYNGEE. The CDR3 runs 15 residues. The CDR3 sequence is CASSVYERGSDTQYF. CDR3 bases: TGTGCCAGCAGCGTATATGAGAGGGGGTCAGATACGCAGTATTTT. Together with reference TRBV9 and TRBJ2-3, the CDR3 gives the full variable domain: DSGVTQTPKHLITATGQRVTLRCSPRSGDLSVYWYQQSLDQGLQFLIQYYNGEERAKGNILERFSAQQFPDLHSELNLSSLELGDSALYFCASSVYERGSDTQYFGPGTRLTVL.

Here the CDR3 DNA reads TGTGCCAGCAGCCTGGACAGTTCCTACGAGCAGTACTTC. It specifies CASSLDSSYEQYF. This chain links TRBV7-3 with TRBJ2-7; D may be TRBD1 (6 bases). Germline CDR1 reads SGHTA; CDR2 reads FQGTGA. The CDR3 is 13 residues long. The V end lost 5 bases, the J end lost 1 base, and 9 bases lay between the germline ends.

V usage is TRBV12-5 and J usage is TRBJ1-1; 7 bases line up with TRBD1. Germline trimming cut 7 bases from V and 11 bases from J; bases unmatched to any gene: 10. Looked up from germline, CDR1 is LGHNT and CDR2 is FRNRAP. The CDR3 extends over 12 amino acids. The CDR3 reads CASAVGTGAAFF. The CDR3 coding sequence is TGTGCTAGTGCCGTAGGTACAGGGGCCGCTTTCTTT.

V usage is TRBV29-1 and J usage is TRBJ1-3, with D perhaps TRBD1 (6 bases). Trimming removed 5 bases from V and 2 bases from J, with 10 bases in between. In germline, CDR1 is SQVTM, CDR2 ANQGSEA. This CDR3 comprises 13 residues. The CDR3: CSVIGGTGNTIYF. CDR3 in DNA: TGCAGCGTTATAGGGGGGACTGGAAACACCATATATTTT.

The rearrangement links TRBV7-9 to TRBJ2-7; D unresolved. This CDR3 has 12 residues. V gave up 3 bases and J gave up 7 bases, with 10 bases separating them. Germline assignment: CDR1 SEHNR and CDR2 FQNEAQ (reference sequence). CDR3 sequence reads: CASSFGLGEQYF. DNA of the CDR3: TGTGCCAGCAGCTTTGGGCTCGGAGAGCAGTACTTC. Full variable domain (rest looked up from reference TRBV7-9 and TRBJ2-7): DTGVSQNPRHKITKRGQNVTFRCDPISEHNRLYWYRQTLGQGPEFLTYFQNEAQLEKSRLLSDRFSAERPKGSFSTLEIQRTEQGDSAMYLCASSFGLGEQYFGPGTRLTVT.

J is TRBJ2-2 and V is TRBV9; tentative D call: TRBD1 (6 bases). The CDR3 runs to 15 residues. Trimming left V 3 bases short and J 2 bases short, with 11 bases between. Germline CDR1 and CDR2: SGDLS and YYNGEE. CDR3 residues: CASSGSGQNTGELFF. As DNA, the CDR3 is TGTGCCAGCAGCGGTTCGGGACAAAACACCGGGGAGCTGTTTTTT.

This clone has a single count. V usage is TRBV14 and J usage is TRBJ1-4; 10 nucleotides agree with TRBD1. CDR1 and CDR2 (germline): SGHDN, FVKESK. This CDR3 is built from 14 residues. V shed 4 bases, J shed 7 bases, and the junction held 3 bases outside the gene matches. The CDR3 DNA reads as TGTGCCAGCAGCCCGTGGACAGGGGGTGAAAAACTGTTTTTT. Translated, it gives CASSPWTGGEKLFF.

This chain uses TRBV15 with TRBJ1-2; TRBD1 matches at 7 bases. The ends lost 4 bases at V and 8 bases at J; junction bases unmatched: 10. The CDR3 extends over 14 amino acids. In germline, CDR1 is LNHNV, CDR2 YYDKDF (reference sequence). In nucleotides, the CDR3 is TGTGCCACCAGCAAAAGACAGGGAGACGGGGGCTACACCTTC. Translating gives CATSKRQGDGGYTF.

The chain carries TRBV7-8 and TRBJ2-2; perhaps TRBD1 as D (6 bases). CDR1 SGHVS and CDR2 FQNEAQ come from the germline V gene. The CDR3 runs 14 residues. V shed 5 bases and J shed 3 bases, with 10 bases lying between them. The CDR3 nucleotides read TGTGCCAGCAGCATCCGACAGGACACCGGGGAGCTGTTTTTT. Translated: CASSIRQDTGELFF.

V and J are TRBV4-3 and TRBJ2-1; D not resolved. V was cut by 0 bases and J by 14 bases, with 14 bases left in between. The germline gives CDR1 LGHNA, CDR2 YSLEER. This CDR3 spans 13 amino acids. The CDR3 loop is CASSQDRRRAKFF. The CDR3 region has the DNA TGCGCCAGCAGCCAAGATCGGAGAAGGGCCAAGTTCTTC.

The rearrangement joins TRBV19 to TRBJ1-2; TRBD1 aligns across 8 bases. This CDR3 is built from 14 residues. V shed 4 bases, J shed 3 bases, and the junction held 4 bases outside the gene matches. CDR1 and CDR2 (germline): LNHDA, SQIVND (reference sequence). The CDR3 coding sequence is TGTGCCAGTAGTAGTGACAGGGGCGACTATGGCTACACCTTC. Translated, it gives CASSSDRGDYGYTF. Together with reference TRBV19 and TRBJ1-2, the CDR3 gives the full variable domain: DGGITQSPKYLFRKEGQNVTLSCEQNLNHDAMYWYRQDPGQGLRLIYYSQIVNDFQKGDIAEGYSVSREKKESFPLTVTSAQKNPTAFYLCASSSDRGDYGYTFGSGTRLTVV.

This chain uses TRBV5-4 with TRBJ2-7, with 7 bases matching TRBD2. The V segment lost 3 bases and the J segment 7 bases; nucleotides outside the gene matches: 10. Germline V gene data show CDR1 as SGHNT and CDR2 as YYREEE (reference sequence). This CDR3 has 14 residues. The CDR3: CASSWGTNVREQYF. The CDR3 nucleotides are TGTGCCAGCAGCTGGGGGACTAACGTCAGGGAGCAGTACTTC.

In its sample, this clone was seen once. The V call is TRBV18, the J call TRBJ2-1, with D hard to call. The V and J ends lost 1 base and 10 bases respectively, with 5 bases between them. The germline CDR1 and CDR2 sequences are KGHSH and LQKENI. The CDR3 extends over 11 amino acids. The CDR3 protein is CASSPQAEQFF. In DNA form, the CDR3 reads TGTGCCAGCTCACCACAGGCAGAGCAGTTCTTC. Drawing the rest from reference TRBV18 and TRBJ2-1, the complete variable domain is NAGVMQNPRHLVRRRGQEARLRCSPMKGHSHVYWYRQLPEEGLKFMVYLQKENIIDESGMPKERFSAEFPKEGPSILRIQQVVRGDSAAYFCASSPQAEQFFGPGTRLTVL.

CDR3 nucleotides: TGCGCCAGCAGCTCTGGGGGCCAAGAGACCCAGTACTTC. Its protein is CASSSGGQETQYF. The chain recombines TRBV10-1 with TRBJ2-5; D may match TRBD1 or TRBD2 (5 bases each). The V gene lost 6 bases and the J gene lost 1 base, with 9 bases spanning the gap. The CDR3 runs 13 residues. The germline V gene encodes CDR1 WNHNN and CDR2 SYGVQD (reference sequence).

The rearrangement joins TRBV7-2 to TRBJ1-3; D might be TRBD1 (6 bases). This CDR3 region has 15 residues. Germline V gives CDR1 SGHTA, CDR2 FQGNSA. With 5 bases removed from V and 4 bases from J, the gap between germline ends came to 15 bases. The CDR3 region has the DNA TGTGCCAGCAGCCCAAACCGGGGGCGAGGAAACACCATATATTTT. This sequence encodes CASSPNRGRGNTIYF.

CDR3 DNA: TGTGCCAGCAGTGAACGCCAATTAACCTACGAGCAGTACTTC. The encoded protein is CASSERQLTYEQYF. The chain couples TRBV6-1 to TRBJ2-7; D remains ambiguous. Germline V gene sequence: CDR1 MNHNS, CDR2 SASEGT. There are 14 residues in the CDR3. V was pared by 2 bases and J by 2 bases, with 10 bases between.

The CDR3 protein is CASSQVAPANTEAFF. For the CDR3, the DNA is TGTGCCAGCAGCCAAGTCGCGCCAGCTAACACTGAAGCTTTCTTT. The rearrangement joins TRBV14 to TRBJ1-1; D gene ambiguous. This CDR3 contains 15 residues. Germline values: CDR1 SGHDN, CDR2 FVKESK. V was shortened by 1 base and J by 2 bases, with 11 bases between the two germline ends.

The DNA of the CDR3 is TGTGCCAGCAGTCTGGACAGTAGGAGTGGAAACACCATATATTTT. Translating gives CASSLDSRSGNTIYF. J is TRBJ1-3 and V is TRBV5-4; D possibly corresponds to TRBD1 (6 bases). Trimming removed 5 bases at V and 3 bases at J, with 15 bases between. CDR3 length: 15 residues. Germline V gene sequence: CDR1 SGHNT, CDR2 YYREEE (reference sequence).

This chain links TRBV9 with TRBJ1-1, with TRBD1 as a possible D gene (5 bases). The V and J ends lost 4 bases and 6 bases respectively, with 19 bases between them. Germline assignment: CDR1 SGDLS and CDR2 YYNGEE. CDR3 length equals 15 residues. The CDR3 DNA follows: TGTGCCAGCAGCCCCCACGGGGGGTGGGGCCCTGAAGCTTTCTTT. It yields the protein CASSPHGGWGPEAFF.

This rearrangement joins TRBV4-1 to TRBJ1-5; D is perhaps TRBD1 (6 bases). Germline CDR1 reads MGHRA; CDR2 reads YSYEKL. The CDR3 is made up of 15 amino acids. Trimming cost V 4 bases and J 0 bases, with 10 bases left between them. CDR3 sequence: CASSRQVGSNQPQHF. CDR3 sequence (DNA): TGCGCCAGCAGCCGACAGGTTGGTAGCAATCAGCCCCAGCATTTT.

A note on this clone: Distinct nucleotide sequences in the sample also encode this CDR3. The chain employs TRBV9 and TRBJ1-2; D is possibly TRBD1 (6 bases). Deletions cut 5 bases from V and 5 bases from J, with 16 bases between. CDR1 and CDR2 (germline): SGDLS, YYNGEE. The CDR3 contains 14 residues. The CDR3 reads CASSTPGQTYGYTF. The CDR3 region has the DNA TGTGCCAGCAGTACTCCAGGACAGACTTATGGCTACACCTTC.